These 18 T cell receptor beta chains came from one sample sequenced in a study of control samples from healthy donors and cancer patients (TCRdb year 2020). Preparation of the library involved the immunoSEQ multiplex PCR assay. The immuneACCESS repertoire file appears here via TCRdb, limited to in-frame rearrangements. These files lack a portion of the clones; in checked studies, under half of the deficit traces to unresolved V genes, and the cause of the others is not known. This sample comprises some 150,000 clones, approximately 94% of them detected only once. The ten largest clones represent roughly 13% of the sample. The sequenced material came from blood. Receptors originate from a man aged 35 to 55 in good health.

The V gene is TRBV10-3, the J gene TRBJ2-3, with 10 positions matching TRBD2. The CDR3 runs 17 residues. J was trimmed by 1 base and V by 8 bases; bases with no gene match: 12. CDR1 is ENHRY, CDR2 SYGVKD, per germline. This CDR3 reads CAIGLGASGSGTDTQYF. DNA of the CDR3: TGTGCCATCGGGTTGGGAGCTAGCGGGAGTGGCACAGATACGCAGTATTTT.

The table lists this clone with a count of one. This chain links TRBV25-1 with TRBJ2-5, with D perhaps TRBD2 (5 bases). The CDR3 is 14 amino acids. Trimming took 6 bases from V and 5 from J, leaving 16 bases between them. The germline CDR1 and CDR2 sequences are MGHDK and SYGVNS. The CDR3 DNA follows: TGTGCCAGCAGCGGGGAAGGGAATTTGGAGACCCAGTACTTC. It translates to CASSGEGNLETQYF.

This clone was recorded only once. This sequence joins TRBV7-2 and TRBJ1-5; D gene ambiguous. V dropped 4 bases and J dropped 7 bases, with 11 bases sitting between them. The CDR3 sequence is 13 residues long. Germline CDR1 is SGHTA and CDR2 is FQGNSA. CDR3 bases: TGTGCCAGCAGCTCACTCGGGCAGCAGCCCCAGCATTTT. Amino acids: CASSSLGQQPQHF.

The count of this clone is one. The gene calls are TRBV28 and TRBJ1-6; D not resolved. The V gene's germline CDR1 is MDHEN and CDR2 SYDVKM. The CDR3 contains 15 residues. Between the trimmed V and J ends, which lost 6 bases and 7 bases, there was a span of 16 bases. The CDR3 is CASRPSTPLNSPLHF. The CDR3 DNA reads as TGTGCCAGCAGGCCCAGTACGCCCCTCAATTCACCCCTCCACTTT.

The chain carries TRBV27 and TRBJ1-5; TRBD1 agrees at 8 bases. This CDR3 is 17 amino acids long. J gave up 11 bases and V 5 bases, and 20 bases lay outside the gene matches. Germline values: CDR1 MNHEY, CDR2 SMNVEV (reference sequence). CDR3 region: CASSHHPETGGDKAQHF. DNA for the CDR3: TGTGCCAGCAGTCACCACCCCGAAACAGGGGGGGATAAGGCCCAGCATTTT.

The CDR3 sequence is CASSWGPRNYGYTF. CDR3 nucleotides: TGTGCCAGCAGTTGGGGACCCAGGAACTATGGCTACACCTTC. The J gene is TRBJ1-2, the V gene TRBV27, with TRBD1 as a possible D gene (5 bases). Germline assignment: CDR1 MNHEY and CDR2 SMNVEV (reference sequence). Between the trimmed V and J ends, which lost 4 bases and 2 bases, there was a span of 11 bases. This CDR3 is built from 14 residues.

Turning to this clone: Other DNA sequences in the same sample also yield this CDR3. The rearrangement links TRBV25-1 to TRBJ2-3, with TRBD2 as a possible D gene (5 bases). Looked up from germline, CDR1 is MGHDK and CDR2 is SYGVNS. The CDR3 extends over 13 amino acids. V gave up 7 bases and J gave up 1 base, with 9 bases separating them. The CDR3 loop reads CASNRGGTDTQYF. The CDR3 coding sequence is TGTGCCAGCAATCGGGGTGGCACAGATACGCAGTATTTT.

The CDR3 nucleotides are TGTGCCAGCAGCCTAGTTGGGCCGGCGGGTGGCTACACCTTC. Its protein is CASSLVGPAGGYTF. This chain uses TRBV7-2 with TRBJ1-2; no definite D call. Germline V gene sequence: CDR1 SGHTA, CDR2 FQGNSA. Trimming shortened V by 5 bases and J by 7 bases, and 17 bases separated the two germline ends. This CDR3 comprises 14 residues.

The chain recombines TRBV28 with TRBJ2-1; the D is unclear. The CDR3 is 16 amino acids. Trimming removed 3 bases from V and 1 base from J, with 13 bases in between. CDR1 and CDR2 (germline): MDHEN, SYDVKM. CDR3 in DNA: TGTGCCAGCAGTTTGCCTTGGCGTACATCCTACAATGAGCAGTTCTTC. This translates into CASSLPWRTSYNEQFF.

The chain joins TRBV4-1 to TRBJ1-1, with 7 bases identical to TRBD1. Germline CDR1 MGHRA, CDR2 YSYEKL. V lost 0 bases and J lost 2; bases outside the gene matches: 6. The CDR3 consists of 16 residues. CDR3 protein: CASSQDTRGPNTEAFF. CDR3 nucleotides: TGCGCCAGCAGCCAAGACACGAGGGGGCCTAACACTGAAGCTTTCTTT.

Remarks on this clone: Other DNA sequences in the sample encode the same CDR3. The chain joins TRBV4-1 to TRBJ2-2; the match to TRBD2 covers 12 bases. J was trimmed by 4 bases and V by 4 bases; bases with no gene match: 4. The CDR3 extends over 16 amino acids. The germline V gene encodes CDR1 MGHRA and CDR2 YSYEKL. CDR3 nucleotides: TGCGCCAGCAGCCCGAAACTAGCGGGAGGCACCGGGGAGCTGTTTTTT. This codes for CASSPKLAGGTGELFF.

CDR3: CATSDTGTGLNEKLFF. The CDR3 region has the DNA TGTGCCACCAGTGACACAGGGACAGGACTTAATGAAAAACTGTTTTTT. This sequence joins TRBV24-1 and TRBJ1-4, with 8 bases aligning to TRBD1. This CDR3 spans 16 amino acids. The J segment lost 4 bases and the V segment lost 4 bases, leaving 7 bases of the junction unmatched. The germline V gene has CDR1 KGHDR and CDR2 SFDVKD.

The V call is TRBV19, the J call TRBJ1-2; D might be TRBD1 (5 bases). The CDR3 has 14 residues. CDR1 and CDR2 from the germline V gene are LNHDA and SQIVND (reference sequence). V lost 4 bases and J lost 2, with 11 bases in between. The CDR3 DNA sequence: TGTGCCAGTAGTAACCGACAGATCAACTATGGCTACACCTTC. This gives the protein CASSNRQINYGYTF.

In its sample, this clone was seen once. Here the CDR3 reads CASSLGSKGINTEAFF. The CDR3 DNA reads as TGTGCCAGCAGCTTAGGAAGTAAAGGGATTAACACTGAAGCTTTCTTT. The chain carries TRBV13 and TRBJ1-1; no reliable D call. The germline V gene encodes CDR1 PRHDT and CDR2 FYEKMQ (reference sequence). This CDR3 comprises 16 residues. Trimming cost V 0 bases and J 2 bases, with 13 bases left between them.

CDR3 nucleotide sequence: TGTGCCAGCAGGTTCACCCTCTCTGGAAACACCATATATTTT. Translated: CASRFTLSGNTIYF. V and J are TRBV7-2 and TRBJ1-3; D is ambiguous. The CDR3 loop spans 14 amino acids. V was clipped by 6 bases and J by 0 bases, with 9 bases between them. CDR1 and CDR2 from the germline V gene are SGHTA and FQGNSA.

In its sample, this clone was seen once. The chain employs TRBV10-2 and TRBJ1-5, with D uncertain. The CDR3 totals 12 residues. CDR1 is WSHSY and CDR2 is SAAADI in the germline V gene. The V gene lost 8 bases and the J gene lost 5 bases, with 10 bases spanning the gap. The CDR3 nucleotides are TGCGCCAGCGGGCAGATCTATCAGCCCCAGCATTTT. This encodes CASGQIYQPQHF.

Only one count was recorded for this clone. The chain combines TRBV28 with TRBJ2-2; 7 bases line up with TRBD2. Germline V gene sequence: CDR1 MDHEN, CDR2 SYDVKM. CDR3 size: 17 residues. J lost 6 bases, V lost 5 bases, and 15 bases had no gene match. CDR3 residues: CASSQPPKGGYPGELFF. The CDR3 nucleotides read TGTGCCAGCAGTCAACCCCCCAAGGGAGGGTATCCCGGGGAGCTGTTTTTT.

The rearrangement links TRBV27 to TRBJ2-7, with 10 bases that match TRBD2. The trim removed 2 bases at V and 7 bases at J, leaving 8 bases unmatched. CDR1 is MNHEY and CDR2 is SMNVEV in the germline V gene (reference sequence). The CDR3 loop spans 15 amino acids. CDR3 coding DNA: TGTGCCAGCAGTTTAGAAGGGACTAGCGTCAGAGAGCAGTACTTC. Residues: CASSLEGTSVREQYF.